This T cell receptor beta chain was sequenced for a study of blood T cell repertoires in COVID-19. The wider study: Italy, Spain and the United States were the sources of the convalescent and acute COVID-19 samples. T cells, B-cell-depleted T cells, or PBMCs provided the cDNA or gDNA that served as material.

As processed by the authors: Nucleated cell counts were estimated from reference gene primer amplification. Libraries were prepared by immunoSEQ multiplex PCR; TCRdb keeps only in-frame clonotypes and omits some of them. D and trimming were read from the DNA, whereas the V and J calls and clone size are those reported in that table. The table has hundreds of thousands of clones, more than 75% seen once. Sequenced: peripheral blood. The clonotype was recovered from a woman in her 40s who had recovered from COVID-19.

The CDR3 loop is CASSLGGTSGSSGVEQFF. The CDR3 DNA reads TGCGCCAGCAGCTTGGGCGGGACTAGCGGGAGCTCGGGGGTCGAGCAGTTCTTC. J is TRBJ2-1 and V is TRBV5-1; 14 bases map to TRBD2. Unmatched junction bases numbered 12, after V lost 0 bases and J lost 10 bases. The germline V gene has CDR1 SGHRS and CDR2 YFSETQ. The CDR3 extends over 18 amino acids.